This entry is about one TCR beta chain. Its specificity is unknown. The data belong to a study of T cells after yellow fever vaccination. Study observations and caveats: Detected again after the booster were most primary-vaccination clones, at nearly 97% CD4 and 70% to 90% CD8. Although most clonotypes did not, a small share appeared in both CD4 and CD8 compartments. Contamination of FACS-sorted repertoires by abundant clonotypes from the bulk population could occur.

V lost 5 bases, J lost 2 bases, and 13 bases lay in between. CDR1 SGHTA and CDR2 FQGNSA come from the germline V gene. The CDR3 is 15 amino acids. Researchers made TCR cDNA using 5'RACE template switching, and this step added a universal primer site and UMIs. TCRdb called the 5' RACE reads again in MiXCR, with one record for every CDR3 protein. The table has about 300,000 distinct CDR3 sequences, 7.5% to 9.5% seen once. The chain has TRBV7-2 and TRBJ1-5; D is ambiguous. The sequencing used CD4+ T cells sorted from PBMCs, collected 5 days after the yellow fever booster vaccination. The receptor was derived from a man younger than 35 who received the YFV17D yellow fever vaccine. CDR3 nucleotide sequence: TGTGCCAGCAGCCGCATTTGGGGAGGCAATCAGCCCCAGCATTTT. This translates into CASSRIWGGNQPQHF.